This TCR beta chain was captured in a study of T-cell reconstitution after alpha-beta-depleted transplantation in children. Using unique molecular identifiers, the investigators prepared the TCRbeta library. TCRdb called the PCR reads again in MiXCR, with one record for every CDR3 protein. The sample lists roughly 300,000 distinct CDR3 sequences, around a tenth occurring once. This clonotype was recorded many times. Its antigen remains unidentified. Study observations and caveats: The high TCRbeta diversity at day 60 in some patients came from surviving recipient T cells and thymic progenitors.

Trimming removed 6 bases from V and 2 bases from J, with 16 bases in between. The length of the CDR3 is 15 residues. The source is a male patient aged 2 to 9 who had a stem cell transplant for chronic granulomatous disease, so the T cells may come from the graft donor. Sequenced material: peripheral blood, taken 180 days after TCRalphabeta/CD19-depleted stem cell transplant. The V call is TRBV12-3 or TRBV12-4, the J call TRBJ1-1; tentative D call: TRBD1 (5 bases). The CDR3: CASRPHGALNTEAFF. CDR3 nucleotides: TGTGCCAGCAGGCCCCACGGGGCTTTAAACACTGAAGCTTTCTTT.